This entry describes one TCR beta chain. The entry originates in a study of cytomegalovirus exposure and HLA in healthy donors. The CDR3 covers 14 residues. Germline-derived CDR1 and CDR2 are MNHNY and SVGAGI (reference sequence). The V and J ends lost 6 bases and 2 bases, in that order; junction bases with no gene match: 5. In the PCR, 60 Vbeta and 13 Jbeta primers were used. Sequenced by immunoSEQ multiplex PCR; TCRdb stores in-frame clones only, minus some. The sample yields 100,000 to 150,000 clones, more than 65% seen once. The chain uses TRBV6-6 and TRBJ2-5; 8 bases align to TRBD1. The sequence was obtained from a man aged 18 to 29 in good health and CMV-seropositive. The sequenced sample was PBMCs. The CDR3 sequence: CASSQDRVQETQYF. The CDR3 DNA reads TGTGCCAGCAGCCAGGACAGGGTTCAAGAGACCCAGTACTTC.